This TCR beta chain emerged from a study of shared clonotypes between healthy human individuals. As defined, naive CD8 cells were CD45RO-negative and positively selected for CCR7, with terminally differentiated effector memory CD45RA+ cells excluded. The CDR3 is 14 residues long. Germline V gives CDR1 MNHEY, CDR2 SMNVEV (reference sequence). V lost 5 bases and J lost 0, with 8 bases in between. Points on this clone: The antigen remains undetermined.

General study points: Shared across several donors were around 5% of the naive CD4 clonotypes.

In replicate PCRs of sorted subsets, about 220 ng DNA, about 30,000 T cell genomes, was used. Using immunoSEQ multiplex PCR, the repertoire was profiled, and TCRdb retains in-frame clones only, with some absent. Among hundreds of thousands of clones listed, around 90% were seen once. This chain uses TRBV27 with TRBJ2-4, with D unclear. This TCR was recovered from a young man in good health. Material for sequencing was naive CD8+ T cells sorted from blood. The DNA for the CDR3 is TGTGCCAGCAGTCCTACATTAGCCAAAAACATTCAGTACTTC. Translated: CASSPTLAKNIQYF.